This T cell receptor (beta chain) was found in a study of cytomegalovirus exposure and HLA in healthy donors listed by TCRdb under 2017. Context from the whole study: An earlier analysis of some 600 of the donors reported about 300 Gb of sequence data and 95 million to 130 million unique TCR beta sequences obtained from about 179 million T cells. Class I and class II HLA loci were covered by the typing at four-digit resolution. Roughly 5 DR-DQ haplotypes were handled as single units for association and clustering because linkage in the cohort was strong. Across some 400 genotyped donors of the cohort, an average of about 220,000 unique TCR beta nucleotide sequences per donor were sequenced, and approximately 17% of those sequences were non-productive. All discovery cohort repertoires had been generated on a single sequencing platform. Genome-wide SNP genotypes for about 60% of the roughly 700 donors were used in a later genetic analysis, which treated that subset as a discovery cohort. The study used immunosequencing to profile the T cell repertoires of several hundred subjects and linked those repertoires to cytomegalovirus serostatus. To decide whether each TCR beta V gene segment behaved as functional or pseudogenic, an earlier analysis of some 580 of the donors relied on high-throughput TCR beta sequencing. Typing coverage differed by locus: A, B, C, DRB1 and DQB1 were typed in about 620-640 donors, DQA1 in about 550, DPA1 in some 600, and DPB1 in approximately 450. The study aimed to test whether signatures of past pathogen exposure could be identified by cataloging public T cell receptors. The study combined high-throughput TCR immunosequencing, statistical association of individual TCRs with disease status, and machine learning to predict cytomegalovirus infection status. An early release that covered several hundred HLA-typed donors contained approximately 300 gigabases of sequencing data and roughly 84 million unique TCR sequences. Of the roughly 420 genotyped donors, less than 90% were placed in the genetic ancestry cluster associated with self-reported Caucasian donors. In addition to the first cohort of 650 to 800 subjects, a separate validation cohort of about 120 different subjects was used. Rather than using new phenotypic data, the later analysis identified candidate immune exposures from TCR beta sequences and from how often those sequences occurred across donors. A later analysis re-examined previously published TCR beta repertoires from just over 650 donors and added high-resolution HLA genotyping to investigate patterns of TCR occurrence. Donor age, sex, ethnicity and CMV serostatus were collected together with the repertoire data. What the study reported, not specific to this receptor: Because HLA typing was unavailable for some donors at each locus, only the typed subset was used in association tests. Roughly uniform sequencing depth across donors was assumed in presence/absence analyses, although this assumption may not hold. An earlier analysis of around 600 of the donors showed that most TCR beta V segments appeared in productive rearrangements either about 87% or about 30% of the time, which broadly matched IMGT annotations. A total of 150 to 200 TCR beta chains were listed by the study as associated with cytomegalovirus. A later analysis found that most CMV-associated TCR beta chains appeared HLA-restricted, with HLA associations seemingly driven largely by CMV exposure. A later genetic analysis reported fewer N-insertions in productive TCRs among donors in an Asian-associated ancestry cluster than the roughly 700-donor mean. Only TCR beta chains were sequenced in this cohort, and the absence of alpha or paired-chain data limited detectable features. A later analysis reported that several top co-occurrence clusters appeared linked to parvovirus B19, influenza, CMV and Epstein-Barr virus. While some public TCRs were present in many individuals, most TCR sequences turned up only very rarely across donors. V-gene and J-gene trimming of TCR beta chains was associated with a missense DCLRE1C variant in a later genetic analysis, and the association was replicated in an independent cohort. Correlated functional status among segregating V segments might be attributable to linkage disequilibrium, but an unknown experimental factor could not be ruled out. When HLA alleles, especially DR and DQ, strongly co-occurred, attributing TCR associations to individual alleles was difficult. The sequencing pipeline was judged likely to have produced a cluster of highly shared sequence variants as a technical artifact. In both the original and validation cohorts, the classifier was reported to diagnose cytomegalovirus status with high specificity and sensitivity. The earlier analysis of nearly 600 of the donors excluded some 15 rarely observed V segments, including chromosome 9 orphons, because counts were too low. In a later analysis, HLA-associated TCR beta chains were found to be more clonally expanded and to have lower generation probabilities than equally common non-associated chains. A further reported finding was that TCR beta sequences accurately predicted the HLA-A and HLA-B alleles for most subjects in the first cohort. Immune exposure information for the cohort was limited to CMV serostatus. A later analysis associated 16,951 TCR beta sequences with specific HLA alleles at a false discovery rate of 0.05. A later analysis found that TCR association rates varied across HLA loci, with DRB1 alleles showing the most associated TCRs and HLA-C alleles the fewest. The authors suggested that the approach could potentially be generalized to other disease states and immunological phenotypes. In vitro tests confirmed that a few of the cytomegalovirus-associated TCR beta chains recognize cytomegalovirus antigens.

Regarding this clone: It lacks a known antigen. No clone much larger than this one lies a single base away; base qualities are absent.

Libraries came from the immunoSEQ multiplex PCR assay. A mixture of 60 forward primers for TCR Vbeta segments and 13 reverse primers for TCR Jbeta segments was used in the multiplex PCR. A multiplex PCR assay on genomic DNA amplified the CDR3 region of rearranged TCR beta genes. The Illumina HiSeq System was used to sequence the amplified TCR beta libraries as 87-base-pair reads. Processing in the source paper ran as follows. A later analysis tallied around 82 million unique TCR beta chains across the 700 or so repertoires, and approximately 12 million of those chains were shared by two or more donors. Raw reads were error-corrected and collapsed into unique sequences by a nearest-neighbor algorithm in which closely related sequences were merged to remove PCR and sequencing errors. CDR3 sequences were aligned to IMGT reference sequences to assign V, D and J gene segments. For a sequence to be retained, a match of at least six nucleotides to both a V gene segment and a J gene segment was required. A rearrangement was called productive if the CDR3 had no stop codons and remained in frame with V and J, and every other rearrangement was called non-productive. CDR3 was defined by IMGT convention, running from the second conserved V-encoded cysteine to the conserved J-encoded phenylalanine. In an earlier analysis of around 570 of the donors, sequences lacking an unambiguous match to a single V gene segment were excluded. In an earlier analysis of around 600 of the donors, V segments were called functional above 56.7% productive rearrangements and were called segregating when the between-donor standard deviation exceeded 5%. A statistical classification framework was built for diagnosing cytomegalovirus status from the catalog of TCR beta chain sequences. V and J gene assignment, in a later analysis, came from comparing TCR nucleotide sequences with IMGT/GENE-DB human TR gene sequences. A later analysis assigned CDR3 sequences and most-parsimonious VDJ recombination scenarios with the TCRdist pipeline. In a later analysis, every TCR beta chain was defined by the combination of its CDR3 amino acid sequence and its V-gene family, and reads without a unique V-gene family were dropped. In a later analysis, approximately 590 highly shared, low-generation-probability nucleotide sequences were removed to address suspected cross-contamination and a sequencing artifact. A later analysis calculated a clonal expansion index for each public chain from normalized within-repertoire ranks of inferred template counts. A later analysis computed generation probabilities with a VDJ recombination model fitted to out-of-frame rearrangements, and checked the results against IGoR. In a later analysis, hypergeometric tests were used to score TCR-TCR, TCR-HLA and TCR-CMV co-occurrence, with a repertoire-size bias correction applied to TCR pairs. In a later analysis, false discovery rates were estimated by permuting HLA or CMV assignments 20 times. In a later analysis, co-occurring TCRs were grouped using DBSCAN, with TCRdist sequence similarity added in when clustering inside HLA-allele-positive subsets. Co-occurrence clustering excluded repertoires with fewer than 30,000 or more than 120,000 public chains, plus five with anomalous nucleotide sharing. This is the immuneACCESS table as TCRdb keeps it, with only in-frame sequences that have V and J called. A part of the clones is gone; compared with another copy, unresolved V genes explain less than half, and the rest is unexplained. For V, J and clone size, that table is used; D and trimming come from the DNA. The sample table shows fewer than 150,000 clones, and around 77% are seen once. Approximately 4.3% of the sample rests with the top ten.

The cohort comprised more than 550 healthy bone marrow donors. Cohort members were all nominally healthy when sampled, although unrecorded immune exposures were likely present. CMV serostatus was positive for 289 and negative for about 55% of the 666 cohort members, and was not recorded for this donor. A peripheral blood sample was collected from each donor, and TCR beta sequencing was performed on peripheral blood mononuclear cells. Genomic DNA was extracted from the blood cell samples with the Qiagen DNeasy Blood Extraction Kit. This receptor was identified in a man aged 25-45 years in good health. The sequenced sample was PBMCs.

In nucleotides, the sequence is TGTGCCAGTACGGTCGGGCTAGCGGGAGGGTGGAACACCGGGGAGCTGTTTTTT. It specifies CASTVGLAGGWNTGELFF. This receptor chain uses TRBV19 and TRBJ2-2; TRBD2 aligns with 12 central bases. Trimming removed 7 bases from V and 1 base from J; the gene matches leave 10 bases unexplained. Per the germline V gene (reference sequence), LNHDA is the CDR1 and SQIVND is the CDR2. The CDR3 holds 18 amino acids from the cysteine to the phenylalanine. This entry keeps only the CDR3 DNA: 54 bases, framed from base 1.